This T cell receptor (beta chain) was captured in a study of tumor-infiltrating lymphocytes in localized non-small cell lung cancer. Study conclusions and caveats: Tumors had more T cell infiltration than uninvolved lung, per TCRbeta sequencing and CD3 counts. No T-cell fraction difference was seen between IM1 and IM2 tumors.

Sequenced by immunoSEQ multiplex PCR; TCRdb stores in-frame clones only, minus some. The sample shows more than 10,000 clones, 80% to 90% of them seen only once. This clone was counted a few times. What it binds is unknown. Looked up from germline, CDR1 is SEHNR and CDR2 is FQNEAQ (reference sequence). J was trimmed by 3 bases and V by 7 bases; bases with no gene match: 6. CDR3 length equals 15 residues. This clonotype was obtained from a human donor with non-small cell lung cancer. Sequencing was performed on uninvolved lung tissue not adjacent to the tumor. The V gene is TRBV7-9, the J gene TRBJ2-1; 10 bases fit TRBD2. The CDR3 DNA follows: TGTGCCAGCACCACGGGACTAGCGCACTACAATGAGCAGTTCTTC. It translates to CASTTGLAHYNEQFF.